Listed below are T cell receptor beta chains from one sample, sequenced in a study of blood T cell repertoires in COVID-19. Sequenced by immunoSEQ multiplex PCR; TCRdb stores in-frame clones only, minus some. The repertoire holds around 240,000 clones, with 86% as singletons. The sequenced sample was PBMCs or T cells enriched from blood (not recorded which). The receptor set was obtained from a woman aged 50 to 60 who had recovered from COVID-19. The CDR3 runs from the conserved cysteine through the conserved F or W. The order of the fields is J gene, V gene, CDR3 protein.

TRBJ1-6 TRBV6-5 CASAGQDRSPLHF
TRBJ1-6 TRBV28 CASSNLDRNNSPLHF
TRBJ2-3 TRBV23-1 CASSRGPRGTQYF
TRBJ1-4 TRBV5-1 CASSLVGTNEKLFF
TRBJ2-7 TRBV6-2/TRBV6-3 CASSYLRGVGEQYF
TRBJ1-1 TRBV5-5 CASSSGTGSLNTEAFF
TRBJ2-3 TRBV5-1 CASSRLGGAQDTQYF
TRBJ1-1 TRBV5-1 CASSLATGGLEAFF
TRBJ1-2 TRBV25-1 CATLDRGMYGYTF
TRBJ1-2 TRBV7-8 CASGDTEDAYYGYTF
TRBJ1-6 TRBV11-2 CASSFGGQGSSPLHF
TRBJ2-6 TRBV3-1/TRBV3-2 CASSPGQPGANVLTF
TRBJ2-7 TRBV7-9 CATRGLAASYEQYF
TRBJ2-5 TRBV5-1 CASSQGVETQYF
TRBJ1-1 TRBV19 CASRLNTEAFF
TRBJ1-5 TRBV27 CASPRGHSNQPQHF
TRBJ2-5 TRBV2 CASSGVTIAGTYQETQYF
TRBJ2-5 TRBV7-3 CASSPGGGGQETQYF
TRBJ1-2 TRBV4-1 CASSQEGGRGWGGPNYGYTF
TRBJ2-4 TRBV7-2 CASSLWGGEVIQYF
TRBJ2-5 TRBV7-6 CASSLMTTETQYF
TRBJ2-2 TRBV6-4 CASSVLAGDTGELFF
TRBJ1-1 TRBV7-2 CASSPLHQGHTMNTEAFF
TRBJ1-1 TRBV10-2 CASSEPPGTGTEAFF
TRBJ2-7 TRBV2 CASSDMAGSYEQYF
TRBJ2-6 TRBV7-3 CASSSTGQNSGANVLTF
TRBJ2-6 TRBV9 CASSVDNPPAGANVLTF
TRBJ2-5 TRBV4-3 CASSQVLSGQSQETQYF
TRBJ2-2 TRBV24-1 CATSDLARGGTGELFF
TRBJ2-3 TRBV11-3 CASSKGRQGFSDTQYF
TRBJ2-2 TRBV13 CASSSLTPRLDRHNTGELFF
TRBJ1-2 TRBV10-3 CAISEPDRALYGYTF
TRBJ1-3 TRBV20-1 CSASEQNAGNTIYF
TRBJ2-3 TRBV28 CASSSSVSTDTQYF
TRBJ1-6 TRBV3-1/TRBV3-2 CASSPSGTVFDSPLHF
TRBJ1-2 TRBV25-1 CASSAAGTSYTF
TRBJ2-1 TRBV14 CASSQSRDRDYNEQFF
TRBJ2-2 TRBV28 CASSLPPGTGKAGELFF
TRBJ1-2 TRBV19 CASSISGLLPPSNYGYTF
TRBJ1-4 TRBV28 CASRITGANEKLFF